The 2 T cell receptor beta chains listed next were all sequenced from one sample in a study of blood T cell repertoires in COVID-19. Measured with immunoSEQ multiplex PCR; TCRdb has only the in-frame clones, and not every one. In the table there are 110,000 or so clones, 75% to 90% of which are singletons. Input material: peripheral blood. Every receptor here comes from a woman aged 40 to 50 with acute or convalescent COVID-19.

In DNA form, the CDR3 reads TGTGCCAGCAGCCAAGATGGGGGGACCGGGGAGCTGTTTTTT. This sequence encodes CASSQDGGTGELFF. The chain links TRBV3-1 (or the pseudogene TRBV3-2) to TRBJ2-2, with D possibly matching TRBD2 (6 bases). Germline V gene data show CDR1 as LGHDT and CDR2 as YNNKEL (reference sequence). V was pared by 0 bases and J by 5 bases, with 7 bases between. The CDR3 runs to 14 residues.

This chain links TRBV7-2 with TRBJ1-4; TRBD1 agrees at 8 bases. This CDR3 is 15 amino acids long. The V segment lost 4 bases and the J segment 5 bases; nucleotides outside the gene matches: 6. CDR1 is SGHTA, CDR2 FQGNSA, per germline. For the CDR3, the DNA is TGTGCCAGCAGCTCATGGACAGGGTCGAATGAAAAACTGTTTTTT. Residues: CASSSWTGSNEKLFF. The variable domain in full, completed from reference TRBV7-2 and TRBJ1-4, reads GAGVSQSPSNKVTEKGKDVELRCDPISGHTALYWYRQSLGQGLEFLIYFQGNSAPDKSGLPSDRFSAERTGGSVSTLTIQRTQQEDSAVYLCASSSWTGSNEKLFFGSGTQLSVL.